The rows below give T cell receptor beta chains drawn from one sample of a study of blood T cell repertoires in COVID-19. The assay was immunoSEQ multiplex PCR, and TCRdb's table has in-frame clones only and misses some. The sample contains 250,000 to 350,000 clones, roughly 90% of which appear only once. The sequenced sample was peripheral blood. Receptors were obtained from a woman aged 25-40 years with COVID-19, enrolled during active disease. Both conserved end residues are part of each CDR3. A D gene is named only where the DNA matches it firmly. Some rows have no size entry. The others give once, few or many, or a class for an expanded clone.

CASGGKNEKLFF | TGTGCCAGTGGCGGAAAAAATGAAAAACTGTTTTTT | TRBJ1-4 | . | . | TRBV19
CASSATGTAYEQYF | TGTGCCAGTAGTGCGACCGGGACTGCCTACGAGCAGTACTTC | TRBJ2-7 | . | . | TRBV19
CASSFVPANTGELFF | TGTGCCAGCAGTTTCGTCCCGGCGAACACCGGGGAGCTGTTTTTT | TRBJ2-2 | . | . | TRBV27
CAISEFRDLTEAFF | TGTGCCATCAGTGAGTTCCGGGATCTCACTGAAGCTTTCTTT | TRBJ1-1 | . | . | TRBV10-3
CASSPGLAGGNEQFF | TGTGCCAGCAGCCCGGGACTAGCGGGAGGCAATGAGCAGTTCTTC | TRBJ2-1 | TRBD2 | . | TRBV7-2
CASSLVADNSPLHF | TGTGCCAGCAGCTTAGTCGCAGATAATTCACCCCTCCACTTT | TRBJ1-6 | . | . | TRBV7-9
CASSMAREGINEKLFF | TGTGCCAGTAGTATGGCCCGGGAGGGTATCAATGAAAAACTGTTTTTT | TRBJ1-4 | . | . | TRBV19
CASRELGGDLALYGYTF | TGTGCCAGCAGGGAACTCGGGGGGGATTTGGCCTTGTATGGCTACACCTTC | TRBJ1-2 | . | . | TRBV6-1
CASKKAGGDYTF | TGTGCCAGCAAAAAGGCGGGGGGCGACTACACCTTC | TRBJ1-2 | . | . | TRBV27
CASSARRSGANVLTF | TGTGCCAGCAGCGCCCGAAGGAGCGGGGCCAACGTCCTGACTTTC | TRBJ2-6 | . | once | TRBV3-1/TRBV3-2
CATEGGVPGEQYF | TGTGCCACCGAGGGAGGGGTGCCTGGCGAGCAGTACTTC | TRBJ2-7 | TRBD2 | . | TRBV24-1
CAWSVLAGGYEQYF | TGTGCCTGGAGTGTACTAGCGGGAGGCTACGAGCAGTACTTC | TRBJ2-7 | TRBD2 | . | TRBV30
CASSLGSGGELFF | TGTGCCAGCAGCTTAGGCTCGGGCGGGGAGCTGTTTTTT | TRBJ2-2 | . | . | TRBV7-2
CAITETDTYEQYF | TGTGCCATCACCGAGACGGACACCTACGAGCAGTACTTC | TRBJ2-7 | . | . | TRBV10-3
CASSLVQGTHYGYTF | TGTGCCAGCAGCTTGGTCCAGGGCACTCACTATGGCTACACCTTC | TRBJ1-2 | . | . | TRBV5-4